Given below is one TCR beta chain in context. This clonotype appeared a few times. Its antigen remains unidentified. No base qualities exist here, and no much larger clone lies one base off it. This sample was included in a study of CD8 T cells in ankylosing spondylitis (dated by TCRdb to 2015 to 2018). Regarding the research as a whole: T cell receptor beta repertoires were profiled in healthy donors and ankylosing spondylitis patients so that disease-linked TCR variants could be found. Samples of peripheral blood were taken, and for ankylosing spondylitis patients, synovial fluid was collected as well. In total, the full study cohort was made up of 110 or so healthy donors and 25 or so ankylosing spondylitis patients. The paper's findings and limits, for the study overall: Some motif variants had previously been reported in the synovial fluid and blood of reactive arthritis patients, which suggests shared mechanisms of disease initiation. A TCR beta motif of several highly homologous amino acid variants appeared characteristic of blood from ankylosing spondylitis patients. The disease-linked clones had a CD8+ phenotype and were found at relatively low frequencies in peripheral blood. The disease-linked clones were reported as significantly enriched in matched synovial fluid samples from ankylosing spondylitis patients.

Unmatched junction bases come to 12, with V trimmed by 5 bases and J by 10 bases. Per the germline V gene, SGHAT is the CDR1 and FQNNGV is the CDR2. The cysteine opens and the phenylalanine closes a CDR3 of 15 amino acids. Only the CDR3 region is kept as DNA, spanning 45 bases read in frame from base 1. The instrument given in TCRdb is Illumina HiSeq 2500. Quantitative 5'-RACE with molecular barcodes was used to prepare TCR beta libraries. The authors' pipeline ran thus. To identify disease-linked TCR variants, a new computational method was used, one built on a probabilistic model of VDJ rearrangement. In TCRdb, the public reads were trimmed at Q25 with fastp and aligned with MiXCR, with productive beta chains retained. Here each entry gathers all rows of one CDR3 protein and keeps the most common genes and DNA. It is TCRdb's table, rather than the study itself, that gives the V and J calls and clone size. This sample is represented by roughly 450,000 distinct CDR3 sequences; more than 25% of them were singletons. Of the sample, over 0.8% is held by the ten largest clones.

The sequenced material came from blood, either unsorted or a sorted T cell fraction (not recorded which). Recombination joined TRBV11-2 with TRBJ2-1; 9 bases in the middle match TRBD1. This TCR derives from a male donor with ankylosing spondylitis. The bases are TGTGCCAGCAGCGTATTCGGACAGGGGCAAGGCGAGCAGTTCTTC. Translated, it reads CASSVFGQGQGEQFF.